The text below deals with one T cell receptor (beta chain). As yet, its antigen is unknown. A quantitative 5'-RACE method, one with molecular barcodes, was used to make TCR beta libraries. From the 5' RACE reads, TCRdb called clonotypes with MiXCR, one entry per CDR3 protein. The table records 150,000 to 200,000 distinct CDR3 sequences, roughly 20% of them present only once. This entry belongs to a study of CD8 T cells in ankylosing spondylitis. Study findings and constraints: Matched ankylosing spondylitis synovial fluid reportedly contained a significantly enriched population of disease-linked clones. In ankylosing spondylitis blood, a motif of roughly 8 highly homologous TCR beta variants appeared characteristic. A number of the motif variants had already been described in reactive arthritis synovial fluid and blood.

The J segment lost 2 bases and the V segment lost 4 bases, leaving 11 bases of the junction unmatched. The CDR3 length is 18 residues. Germline lookup yields CDR1 WSHSY and CDR2 SAAADI. This chain connects TRBV10-2 to TRBJ2-3; 11 nucleotides align to TRBD2. This sequence was found in a male donor aged 5 to 29 with ankylosing spondylitis or in good health (not recorded which). The sequencing input was blood, either unsorted or a sorted T cell fraction (not recorded which). CDR3 region: CASSVSLAGGPVTDTQYF. The CDR3 DNA follows: TGCGCCAGCAGTGTGAGTCTAGCGGGAGGCCCGGTCACAGATACGCAGTATTTT.